In its sample, the clone carrying this TCR beta chain was seen once. The sample originates from a study of T cells after somatic rescue of genetic block. There are 15 residues in the CDR3. The germline gives CDR1 SNHLY, CDR2 FYNNEI. The V and J ends lost 3 bases and 9 bases, in that order; junction bases with no gene match: 6. Using immunoSEQ multiplex PCR, the repertoire was profiled, and TCRdb retains in-frame clones only, with some absent. The sample contains approximately 71,000 clones, roughly 90% of which appear only once. The chain couples TRBV2 to TRBJ1-6; 9 positions match TRBD1. The receptor comes from a man between 35 and 55 years old. Sequenced: peripheral blood mononuclear cells (PBMCs). This CDR3 reads CASSEEGQGSSPLHF. For the CDR3, the DNA is TGTGCCAGCAGTGAGGAGGGACAGGGCAGTTCACCCCTCCACTTT.